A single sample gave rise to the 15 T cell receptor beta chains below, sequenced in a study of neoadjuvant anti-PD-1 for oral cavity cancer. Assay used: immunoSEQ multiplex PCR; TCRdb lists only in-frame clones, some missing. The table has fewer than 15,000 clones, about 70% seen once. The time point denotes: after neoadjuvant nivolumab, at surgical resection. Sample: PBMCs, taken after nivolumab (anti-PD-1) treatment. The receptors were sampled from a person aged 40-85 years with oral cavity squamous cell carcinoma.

The CDR3: CASRSRGGTEAFF. CDR3 nucleotide sequence: TGTGCCAGCAGGTCCCGGGGGGGAACTGAAGCTTTCTTT. The chain has TRBV6-5 and TRBJ1-1; the D gene is possibly TRBD1 (5 bases). CDR3 length: 13 amino acids. The V gene's germline CDR1 is MNHEY and CDR2 SVGAGI. V lost 6 bases and J 5 bases, leaving 13 bases between the germline ends.

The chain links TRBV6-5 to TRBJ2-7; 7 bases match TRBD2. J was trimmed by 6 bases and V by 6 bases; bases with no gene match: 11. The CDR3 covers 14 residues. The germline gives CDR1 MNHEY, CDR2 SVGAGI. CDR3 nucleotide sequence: TGTGCCAGCAGCTCTACTAGCGCCCGGGTCGAGCAGTACTTC. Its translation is CASSSTSARVEQYF.

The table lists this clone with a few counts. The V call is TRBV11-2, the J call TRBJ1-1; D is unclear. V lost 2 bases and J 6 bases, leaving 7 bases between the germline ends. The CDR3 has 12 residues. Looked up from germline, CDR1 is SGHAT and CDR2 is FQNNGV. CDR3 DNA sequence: TGTGCCAGCAGCTTAAAGGAGGCTGAAGCTTTCTTT. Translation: CASSLKEAEAFF. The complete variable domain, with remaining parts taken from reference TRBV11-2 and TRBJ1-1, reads EAGVAQSPRYKIIEKRQSVAFWCNPISGHATLYWYQQILGQGPKLLIQFQNNGVVDDSQLPKDRFSAERLKGVDSTLKIQPAKLEDSAVYLCASSLKEAEAFFGQGTRLTVV.

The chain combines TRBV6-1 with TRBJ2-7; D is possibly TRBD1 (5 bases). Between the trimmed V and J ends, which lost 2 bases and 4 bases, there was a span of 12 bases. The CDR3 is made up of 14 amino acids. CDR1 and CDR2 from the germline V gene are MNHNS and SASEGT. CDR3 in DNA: TGTGCCAGCAGTGAACCGGACAACGATTACGAGCAGTACTTC. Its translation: CASSEPDNDYEQYF.

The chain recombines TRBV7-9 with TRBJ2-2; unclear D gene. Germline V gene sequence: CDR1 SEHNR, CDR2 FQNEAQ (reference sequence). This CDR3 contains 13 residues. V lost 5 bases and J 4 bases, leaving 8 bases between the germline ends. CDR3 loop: CASSPPGTGELFF. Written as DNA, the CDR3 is TGTGCCAGCAGCCCACCGGGCACCGGGGAGCTGTTTTTT.

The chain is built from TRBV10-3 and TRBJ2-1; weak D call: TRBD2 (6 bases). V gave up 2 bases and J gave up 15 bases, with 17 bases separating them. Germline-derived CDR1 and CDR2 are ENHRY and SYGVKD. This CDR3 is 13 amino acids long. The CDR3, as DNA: TGTGCCATCAGTGAGCCGAACTGGGGGGTCGCGTTCTTC. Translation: CAISEPNWGVAFF.

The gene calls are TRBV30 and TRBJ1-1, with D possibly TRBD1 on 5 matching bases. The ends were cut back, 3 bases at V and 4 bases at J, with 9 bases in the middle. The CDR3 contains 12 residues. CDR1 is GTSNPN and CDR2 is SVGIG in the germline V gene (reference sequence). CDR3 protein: CAWRWGGTEAFF. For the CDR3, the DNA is TGTGCCTGGAGGTGGGGGGGCACTGAAGCTTTCTTT.

CDR3 in amino acids: CARQGLGNTIYF. The DNA of the CDR3 is TGTGCCAGACAGGGACTTGGAAACACCATATATTTT. J is TRBJ1-3 and V is TRBV2, with D maybe TRBD1 (6 bases). Germline V gene data show CDR1 as SNHLY and CDR2 as FYNNEI. The CDR3 runs to 12 residues. V was cut by 9 bases and J by 3 bases, with 9 bases left in between. The variable domain in full, with the rest retrieved from reference TRBV2 and TRBJ1-3, is EPEVTQTPSHQVTQMGQEVILRCVPISNHLYFYWYRQILGQKVEFLVSFYNNEISEKSEIFDDQFSVERPDGSNFTLKIRSTKLEDSAMYFCARQGLGNTIYFGEGSWLTVV.

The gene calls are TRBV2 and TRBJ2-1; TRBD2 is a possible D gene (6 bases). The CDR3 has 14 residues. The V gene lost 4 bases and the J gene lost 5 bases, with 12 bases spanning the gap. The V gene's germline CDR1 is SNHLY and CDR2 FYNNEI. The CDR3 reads CASSADSGNNEQFF. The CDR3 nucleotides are TGTGCCAGCAGTGCGGATAGCGGAAACAATGAGCAGTTCTTC.

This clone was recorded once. The CDR3 here is CSAHSEQFF. The CDR3 region has the DNA TGCAGTGCTCACAGTGAGCAGTTCTTC. The V and J genes are TRBV20-1 and TRBJ2-1; D is unclear. Germline V lookup: CDR1 DFQATT, CDR2 SNEGSKA (reference sequence). The CDR3 has 9 amino acids. Deletions cut 5 bases from V and 9 bases from J, with 5 bases between.

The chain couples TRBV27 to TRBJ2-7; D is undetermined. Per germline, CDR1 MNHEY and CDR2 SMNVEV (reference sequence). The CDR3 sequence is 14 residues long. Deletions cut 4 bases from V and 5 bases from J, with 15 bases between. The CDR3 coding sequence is TGTGCCAGCAGTTCCCTCCCCTTGGGCCACGAGCAGTACTTC. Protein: CASSSLPLGHEQYF.

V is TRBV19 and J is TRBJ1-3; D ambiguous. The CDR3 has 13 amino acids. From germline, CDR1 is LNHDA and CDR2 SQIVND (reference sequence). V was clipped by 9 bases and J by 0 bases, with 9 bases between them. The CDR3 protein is CASGKGSGNTIYF. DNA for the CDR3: TGTGCCAGCGGTAAGGGCTCTGGAAACACCATATATTTT.

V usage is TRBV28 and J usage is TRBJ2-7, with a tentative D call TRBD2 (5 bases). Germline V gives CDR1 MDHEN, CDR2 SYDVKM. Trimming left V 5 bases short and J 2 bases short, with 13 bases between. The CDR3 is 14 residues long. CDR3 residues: CASSPRTRPYEQYF. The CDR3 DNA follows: TGTGCCAGCAGTCCTCGGACTCGACCCTACGAGCAGTACTTC.

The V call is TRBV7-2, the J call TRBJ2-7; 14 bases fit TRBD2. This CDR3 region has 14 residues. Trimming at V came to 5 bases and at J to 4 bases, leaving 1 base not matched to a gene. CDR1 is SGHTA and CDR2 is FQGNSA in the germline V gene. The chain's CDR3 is CASSRTSGRYEQYF. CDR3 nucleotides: TGTGCCAGCAGCCGGACTAGCGGGAGGTACGAGCAGTACTTC.

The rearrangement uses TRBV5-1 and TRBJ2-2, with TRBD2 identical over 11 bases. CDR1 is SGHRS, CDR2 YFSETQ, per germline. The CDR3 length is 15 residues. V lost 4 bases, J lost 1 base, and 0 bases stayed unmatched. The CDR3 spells CASSGTSGNTGELFF. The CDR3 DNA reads TGCGCCAGCAGCGGGACTAGCGGGAACACCGGGGAGCTGTTTTTT. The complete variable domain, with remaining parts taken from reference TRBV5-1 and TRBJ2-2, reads KAGVTQTPRYLIKTRGQQVTLSCSPISGHRSVSWYQQTPGQGLQFLFEYFSETQRNKGNFPGRFSGRQFSNSRSEMNVSTLELGDSALYLCASSGTSGNTGELFFGEGSRLTVL.